The 20 T cell receptor beta chains below were found in one sample sequenced in a study of control samples from healthy donors and cancer patients (dated by TCRdb to the early 2020s). The receptor library was made with the immunoSEQ multiplex PCR assay. TCRdb took over this immuneACCESS table, retaining in-frame rearrangements with V and J assigned. Such tables are incomplete; in checked studies, under half of the missing clones stem from an unresolved V gene, and the remainder is unexplained. For this sample there are some 120,000 clones; more than 85% appear just once. 1.5% to 2% of the sample is in the top ten clones. The sequencing input was blood. These receptors came from a man aged 18 to 35 in good health.

The chain links TRBV6-5 to TRBJ2-1, with D possibly being TRBD2 (7 bases). There are 13 residues in the CDR3. Germline assignment: CDR1 MNHEY and CDR2 SVGAGI. V was shortened by 7 bases and J by 8 bases, with 15 bases between the two germline ends. CDR3 coding DNA: TGTGCCAGCACCGACCGGGGGGCAGATGAGCAGTTCTTC. Amino acids: CASTDRGADEQFF.

The sample holds one count of this clone. The CDR3: CASSQVNRGSGNTIYF. Here the CDR3 DNA reads TGTGCCAGCAGCCAAGTGAACCGGGGCTCTGGAAACACCATATATTTT. The gene calls are TRBV14 and TRBJ1-3; D uncertain. V was cut by 1 base and J by 0 bases, with 10 bases left in between. The CDR3 runs to 16 residues. CDR1 is SGHDN and CDR2 is FVKESK in the germline V gene.

This clone was counted at least ten times. Other DNA sequences from this sample encode an identical CDR3 as well. V and J are TRBV4-1 and TRBJ2-7; D may be TRBD1 (8 bases). The CDR3 length is 22 residues. CDR1 and CDR2 from the germline V gene are MGHRA and YSYEKL. V lost 3 bases and J lost 6, with 39 bases in between. CDR3 region: CASSHPGGQGAGMRIRGSEQYF. CDR3 nucleotide sequence: TGCGCCAGCAGCCACCCCGGGGGGCAGGGGGCGGGGATGCGGATAAGGGGGAGCGAGCAGTACTTC.

This rearrangement joins TRBV4-2 to TRBJ2-3, with 11 bases aligning to TRBD2. This CDR3 region has 15 residues. V trimming: 8 bases; J trimming: 4 bases; junction bases outside the gene matches: 8. The V gene's germline CDR1 is LGHNA and CDR2 YNFKEQ. The CDR3 protein is CASGETSGIADTQYF. DNA for the CDR3: TGTGCCAGCGGGGAGACTAGCGGGATAGCAGATACGCAGTATTTT.

The chain has TRBV5-1 and TRBJ2-4, with unresolved D. Germline-derived CDR1 and CDR2 are SGHRS and YFSETQ. V gave up 4 bases and J gave up 9 bases, with 26 bases separating them. There are 17 residues in the CDR3. The CDR3 sequence: CASSLLGAAQADVIQYF. The CDR3 region has the DNA TGCGCCAGCAGCCTCCTAGGTGCGGCGCAAGCAGATGTCATTCAGTACTTC.

This clone showed up just once. The J gene is TRBJ2-1, the V gene TRBV15; possibly TRBD2 for D (5 bases). The CDR3 loop spans 16 amino acids. Germline values: CDR1 LNHNV, CDR2 YYDKDF (reference sequence). Trimming pared 8 bases from V and 4 bases from J, leaving 21 bases between. The CDR3 protein is CATSPPGVEGYNEQFF. The CDR3 nucleotides are TGTGCCACCTCACCACCCGGGGTAGAAGGGTACAATGAGCAGTTCTTC.

V and J are TRBV6-5 and TRBJ1-1; D unresolved. Trimming pared 0 bases from V and 1 base from J, leaving 3 bases between. Germline CDR1 is MNHEY and CDR2 is SVGAGI. The CDR3 has 13 residues. CDR3 DNA sequence: TGTGCCAGCAGTTACTCATGGAACACTGAAGCTTTCTTT. This sequence encodes CASSYSWNTEAFF.

The chain is built from TRBV9 and TRBJ2-2; no clear D gene. Trimming left V 0 bases short and J 5 bases short, with 11 bases between. CDR1 and CDR2 (germline): SGDLS, YYNGEE. The CDR3 contains 15 residues. CDR3 nucleotides: TGTGCCAGCAGCGTAGGAGGCAGAACTACCGGGGAGCTGTTTTTT. Its translation is CASSVGGRTTGELFF.

The V and J genes are TRBV19 and TRBJ1-1; TRBD1 matches 7 bases. The CDR3 is made up of 13 amino acids. From germline, CDR1 is LNHDA and CDR2 SQIVND (reference sequence). The V and J ends lost 9 bases and 0 bases, in that order; junction bases with no gene match: 4. The CDR3 DNA reads TGTGCCAGCCACAGGGGCATGAACACTGAAGCTTTCTTT. Translated, it gives CASHRGMNTEAFF.

In its sample, this clone was seen once. This chain joins TRBV29-1 and TRBJ2-1; D possibly corresponds to TRBD1 (6 bases). CDR3 length equals 13 residues. Trimming stripped 4 bases from V and 6 bases from J, with 13 bases between. From germline, CDR1 is SQVTM and CDR2 ANQGSEA. The DNA of the CDR3 is TGCAGCGTTGGGCCTTTAGGGGGCAATGAGCAGTTCTTC. Translated: CSVGPLGGNEQFF.

The V call is TRBV5-1, the J call TRBJ1-2; a weak D match, TRBD1 (6 bases). The V gene lost 0 bases and the J gene lost 7 bases, with 13 bases spanning the gap. The CDR3 spans 14 residues. From germline, CDR1 is SGHRS and CDR2 YFSETQ. CDR3 amino acids: CASSLAQGLRGYTF. The CDR3, as DNA: TGCGCCAGCAGCTTGGCCCAGGGGTTGCGTGGCTACACCTTC.

This clone was seen at least ten times. This chain joins TRBV14 and TRBJ2-7, with TRBD2 matching over 12 bases. The CDR3 has 19 amino acids. Germline V gene sequence: CDR1 SGHDN, CDR2 FVKESK. The J segment lost 4 bases and the V segment lost 3 bases, leaving 16 bases of the junction unmatched. CDR3 sequence: CASSHTLAGGLKLKYEQYF. The CDR3 coding sequence is TGTGCCAGCAGCCACACCCTAGCGGGAGGGCTCAAGTTAAAGTACGAGCAGTACTTC.

The chain joins TRBV5-1 to TRBJ2-2; TRBD1 aligns across 8 bases. J gave up 4 bases and V 0 bases, and 8 bases lay outside the gene matches. The CDR3 has 17 amino acids. Germline-derived CDR1 and CDR2 are SGHRS and YFSETQ. This CDR3 is CASSLDQGALPTGELFF. As DNA, the CDR3 is TGCGCCAGCAGCTTGGATCAGGGGGCGCTTCCCACCGGGGAGCTGTTTTTT.

V is TRBV7-9 and J is TRBJ2-5; D gene unclear. V was cut by 1 base and J by 5 bases, with 14 bases left in between. CDR1 is SEHNR, CDR2 FQNEAQ, per germline (reference sequence). The CDR3 is 15 amino acids. CDR3 DNA sequence: TGTGCCAGCAGCTTAGTAGAGTGGACCGCGGAGACCCAGTACTTC. It translates to CASSLVEWTAETQYF.

The chain recombines TRBV14 with TRBJ2-1, with TRBD2 matching over 11 bases. J was trimmed by 4 bases and V by 5 bases; bases with no gene match: 7. This CDR3 has 16 residues. Germline V gene sequence: CDR1 SGHDN, CDR2 FVKESK. The CDR3 spells CASSGLAGGPYNEQFF. The CDR3, as DNA: TGTGCCAGCAGCGGATTAGCGGGAGGGCCGTACAATGAGCAGTTCTTC.

The CDR3 nucleotides are TGCAGCGTTGAAGGGGGAGCCGAAGATACGCAGTATTTT. Translated: CSVEGGAEDTQYF. The V call is TRBV29-1, the J call TRBJ2-3, with D tentatively TRBD2 (5 bases). Trimming pared 1 base from V and 5 bases from J, leaving 10 bases between. CDR3 length equals 13 residues. Per the germline V gene, CDR1 is SQVTM and CDR2 is ANQGSEA.

The CDR3 coding sequence is TGTGCCAGCAGTTCTCAAGGAGGTGAGCAGTTCTTC. It translates to CASSSQGGEQFF. This rearrangement joins TRBV7-9 to TRBJ2-1; possibly TRBD2 for D (5 bases). Germline CDR1 reads SEHNR; CDR2 reads FQNEAQ (reference sequence). Trimming removed 6 bases at V and 9 bases at J, with 12 bases between. The CDR3 consists of 12 residues.

The chain couples TRBV7-3 to TRBJ2-1, with unresolved D. The V gene lost 4 bases and the J gene lost 6 bases, with 16 bases spanning the gap. There are 15 residues in the CDR3. Germline loops: CDR1 SGHTA, CDR2 FQGTGA. For the CDR3, the DNA is TGTGCCAGCAGCTCCGGATTGGTCCGAGCCAATGAGCAGTTCTTC. This encodes CASSSGLVRANEQFF.

The chain links TRBV30 to TRBJ2-7, with D possibly being TRBD2 (6 bases). Trimming removed 2 bases at V and 0 bases at J, with 14 bases between. The CDR3 runs 15 residues. Germline CDR1 is GTSNPN and CDR2 is SVGIG (reference sequence). The CDR3 protein is CAWSPGTYSSYEQYF. The CDR3 bases are TGTGCCTGGAGTCCAGGGACTTACAGCTCCTACGAGCAGTACTTC.

The rearrangement uses TRBV7-3 and TRBJ1-2; 9 bases map to TRBD1. The CDR3 has 16 residues. Per the germline V gene, CDR1 is SGHTA and CDR2 is FQGTGA. V was clipped by 5 bases and J by 6 bases; unmatched bases: 13. In DNA, the CDR3 is TGTGCCAGCAGCCTAAACCCGGGACAGGGAATCAATGGCTACACCTTC. Translated: CASSLNPGQGINGYTF.